This TCR beta chain was identified during a study of cytotoxic CD8 clonotypes in ibrutinib-treated CLL (TCRdb year 2021). Regarding the complete study: In this cohort, some 14 patients were treatment-naive and about ten were relapsed/refractory, while some 18 had unmutated IGHV. Responses were partial in 24 patients and complete in 2; after median roughly 69 months follow-up, about 14 stayed in remission and 12 progressed. Response samples were obtained after a median of approximately 12 months of treatment, with a range of about 6 to 36 months. On average, each sample had approximately 280,000 productive templates and approximately 89,000 productive rearrangements. Longitudinal samples were available for about 30% of the roughly 86 trial participants. Cryopreserved peripheral blood mononuclear cells were collected before treatment, at response, and at either disease progression or sustained remission. Patients were still on ibrutinib when every remission and progressive disease sample was collected. What the research found in general, with its limitations: An increase in clonality was observed at ibrutinib response, with clonality remaining stable during sustained remission and falling back toward baseline at progression. Baseline clonality was found to be higher than that of age-matched healthy donors and was strongly correlated with circulating CD8+ T-cell counts. Public clonotypes were rare and either shrank or stayed stable during treatment, and the rise in clonality at ibrutinib response reflected expansion of private clonotypes. Sustained-remission and progressing patients did not have matched sampling times, and lymph node repertoires were not examined.

Note on this clone: Its antigen is not yet known. One base away there is no much larger clone; base qualities are not given.

The time point label, as the study defines it: 12 to 13 months on ibrutinib. For TCR beta library preparation, 1.5 to 2.5 micrograms of genomic DNA were extracted from the cryopreserved PBMCs. Longitudinal blood samples from CLL patients on ibrutinib monotherapy were analyzed using high-throughput TCR beta sequencing. Patients were enrolled in a phase 2 open-label single-center ibrutinib monotherapy trial. A MiSeq instrument was used for deep resolution sequencing, which targeted depths ranging from 1 in 1 million up to 1 in 200,000 T cells, with coverage averaging 10x for each clonotype. The immunoSEQ hsTCRB Kit was used to generate TCR beta libraries. The original methods were these. The data were analyzed with ImmunoSEQ Analyzer and ImmunoSEQ Data Assistant, and V, D and J gene assignments followed IMGT definitions. Clonality, with values ranging from 0 to 1, was calculated as one minus the normalized Shannon entropy of productive rearrangement frequencies. Public clonotype analysis was restricted to overrepresented clonotypes comprising at least 0.05% of each patient's repertoire. Approximately 14 age-matched healthy donor repertoires from immuneACCESS served as clonality controls. TCRdb stores this immuneACCESS table with in-frame sequences only. Part of the clones is absent; in the studies checked, under half of the shortfall reflects unresolved V genes, and no reason is known for the rest. The V and J calls and clone size are taken from that table; D and trimming were inferred from the DNA. This sample comprises 68,000 or so clones, around 65% of them detected only once. The ten largest clonotypes hold roughly 5.9% of the sample.

The receptor was derived from a human donor with chronic lymphocytic leukemia. Sequenced here: PBMCs, sampled after 12 months of ibrutinib treatment.

The DNA sequence is as follows: TGCGCCAGCAGCCAAGTAGCTGGGACATTCCGAGGAAAACTGTTTTTT. Its product reads: CASSQVAGTFRGKLFF. The rearrangement joined TRBV4-3 to TRBJ1-4, with TRBD1 as a weak D call on 6 bases. The CDR3 has 16 amino acids, counting the end cysteine and phenylalanine. Left in the record is the CDR3 DNA by itself, 48 bases read in frame from the first base. V loses 1 base, J loses 10 bases, and the germline ends lie 19 bases apart. CDR1 and CDR2, per the germline V gene, are LGHNA and YSLEER.